This T cell receptor beta chain was identified during a study of blood T cells in healthy people across ages. Combining a sample-barcoded 5' primer with a J-beta primer mix, a second PCR ran for about 7 to 12 cycles. In TCRdb, the 5' RACE reads were re-called with MiXCR into one record per CDR3 protein. The profile shows 1.4 million to 1.5 million distinct CDR3 sequences, roughly 40% of them singletons. V shed 1 base and J shed 8 bases, with 11 bases lying between them. There are 14 residues in the CDR3. CDR1 and CDR2 (germline): SGHTA, FQGNSA. The sequence was obtained from a woman aged 18-35 years in good health. This rearrangement joins TRBV7-2 to TRBJ1-4, with D maybe TRBD1 (6 bases). Sequenced sample: blood. The CDR3 nucleotides read TGTGCCAGCAGCTTAGGAGGGGGAGGAGAAAAACTGTTTTTT. Residues: CASSLGGGGEKLFF.